The sequence of this T cell receptor (beta chain) was determined in a study of T cell responses to AZD1222 COVID-19 vaccine. TCRdb keeps only in-frame clones here, not all; method: immunoSEQ multiplex PCR. The sample lists roughly 120,000 clones; roughly 86% were seen once. Germline CDR1 KGHDR, CDR2 SFDVKD. The CDR3 contains 13 residues. The V end was cut by 7 bases, the J end by 3 bases, with 11 bases between. The chain uses TRBV24-1 and TRBJ1-1; a weak D match, TRBD1 (6 bases). The clonotype comes from an adult in good health. This sample comprised peripheral blood, obtained on day 0 of AZD1222 vaccination. CDR3: CATRSQGYTEAFF. CDR3 DNA sequence: TGTGCCACCAGGAGTCAGGGGTACACTGAAGCTTTCTTT.